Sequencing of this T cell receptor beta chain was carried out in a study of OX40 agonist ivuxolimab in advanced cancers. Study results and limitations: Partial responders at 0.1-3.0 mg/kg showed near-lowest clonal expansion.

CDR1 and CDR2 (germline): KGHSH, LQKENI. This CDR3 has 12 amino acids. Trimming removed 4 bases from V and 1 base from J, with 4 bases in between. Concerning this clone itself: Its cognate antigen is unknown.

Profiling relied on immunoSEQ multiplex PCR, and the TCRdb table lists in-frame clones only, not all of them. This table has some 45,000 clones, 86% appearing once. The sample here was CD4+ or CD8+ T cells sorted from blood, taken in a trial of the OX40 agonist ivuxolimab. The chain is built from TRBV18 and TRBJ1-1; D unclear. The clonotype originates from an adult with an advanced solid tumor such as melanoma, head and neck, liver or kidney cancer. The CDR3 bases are TGTGCCAGCTCACTCAAGAACACTGAAGCTTTCTTT. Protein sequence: CASSLKNTEAFF.